This entry lists 2 T cell receptor beta chains sequenced from one sample in a study of T-cell memory formation after mild COVID-19. MiXCR, applied by TCRdb to the 5' RACE reads, yields one record per CDR3 protein. The repertoire holds 250,000 to 350,000 distinct CDR3 sequences, with about a sixth as singletons. Sequencing was done on a sample of PBMCs or a T cell subset sorted from them (not recorded which). The receptors were gathered from a man aged 18 to 30 who had mild COVID-19 (a few samples of this study predate the infection). Cell type and time point are not known.

This clonotype was counted between two and nine times. The chain combines TRBV5-1 with TRBJ2-4, with D hard to call. Germline V gene lookup returns CDR1 SGHRS and CDR2 YFSETQ. The CDR3 totals 14 residues. V gave up 0 bases and J gave up 0 bases, with 4 bases separating them. The CDR3 nucleotides read TGCGCCAGCAGCTTGGGGGAAGCCAAAAACATTCAGTACTTC. It codes for CASSLGEAKNIQYF.

Ten or more counts support this clonotype. This chain joins TRBV5-1 and TRBJ1-2, with D perhaps TRBD1 (5 bases). This CDR3 is built from 14 residues. The V end lost 9 bases, the J end lost 0 bases, and 15 bases lay between the germline ends. CDR1 SGHRS and CDR2 YFSETQ come from the germline V gene. The CDR3, as DNA: TGCGCCACTTCGAGGGACGGCCCTAACTATGGCTACACCTTC. It codes for CATSRDGPNYGYTF.